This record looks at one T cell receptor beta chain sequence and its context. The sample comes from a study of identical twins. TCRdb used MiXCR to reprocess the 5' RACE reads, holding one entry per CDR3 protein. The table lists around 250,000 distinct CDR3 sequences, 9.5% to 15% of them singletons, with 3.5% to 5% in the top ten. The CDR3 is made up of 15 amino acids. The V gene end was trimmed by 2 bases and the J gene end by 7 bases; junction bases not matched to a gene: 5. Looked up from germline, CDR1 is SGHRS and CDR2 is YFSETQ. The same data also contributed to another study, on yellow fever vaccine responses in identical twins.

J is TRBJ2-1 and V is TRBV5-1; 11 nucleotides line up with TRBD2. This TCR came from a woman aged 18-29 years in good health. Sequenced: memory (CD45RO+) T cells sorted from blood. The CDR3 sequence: CASSFLAGGINEQFF. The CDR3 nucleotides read TGCGCCAGCAGCTTCCTAGCGGGAGGTATTAATGAGCAGTTCTTC.